This T cell receptor beta chain was captured in a study of regulatory T cells in long-lasting Graves disease. General observations from the study: A greater number of public clonotypes (over 2,500) was shared by persistent patients than by new patients (around 960). Investigators studied peripheral blood only, not thyroid tissue.

Through Arm-PCR of CDR3 regions and iRepertoire HTBI primers, TCR beta libraries were built. TCRdb analysed the multiplex PCR reads with MiXCR anew, one entry per CDR3 protein. The table records about 660,000 distinct CDR3 sequences, around 30% of them present only once. As to time point: persistent/refractory GD, antithyroid drugs over 5 years with positive TRAb. Extracted RNA from PBMCs served as the source of the TCR library. Ten or more counts support this clonotype. Its antigen is undetermined. The CDR3 is 15 amino acids. V lost 5 bases and J 0 bases, leaving 13 bases between the germline ends. Germline assignment: CDR1 MDHEN and CDR2 SYDVKM.

The J gene is TRBJ1-1, the V gene TRBV28; D is unclear. The source is a female donor with Graves disease. The specimen comprised peripheral blood mononuclear cells (PBMCs), sampled when the disease was refractory, from a patient treated with antithyroid drugs. The CDR3 loop reads CASSPPTPMNTEAFF. CDR3 nucleotides: TGTGCCAGCAGTCCCCCCACACCCATGAACACTGAAGCTTTCTTT.